Detailed here is one T cell receptor beta chain. The antigen remains undetermined. Profiling relied on immunoSEQ multiplex PCR, and the TCRdb table lists in-frame clones only, not all of them. The data contain some 170,000 clones, roughly nine tenths of them singletons. These data come from a study of T cell responses to AZD1222 COVID-19 vaccine. Study-wide results and caveats: Baseline seropositivity occurred in only six AZD1222 recipients. Unmutated variant regions are reportedly targeted by nearly half of spike-specific TCRs. Repertoires were obtained only post-peak T cell response. Possibly, clonal diversity was underestimated; donors were largely white British and included more females.

Germline V gene lookup returns CDR1 SGHRS and CDR2 YFSETQ. V was cut by 4 bases and J by 6 bases, with 17 bases left in between. This CDR3 has 14 amino acids. The TCR originated in an adult who received the AZD1222 COVID-19 vaccine. The input for sequencing was peripheral blood, taken 28 days after the second AZD1222 dose. The V call is TRBV5-1, the J call TRBJ2-7; the D gene is possibly TRBD2 (5 bases). The CDR3 DNA follows: TGCGCCAGCAGCCCCTATCCAACTGGAGGCGAGCAGTACTTC. This gives the protein CASSPYPTGGEQYF.